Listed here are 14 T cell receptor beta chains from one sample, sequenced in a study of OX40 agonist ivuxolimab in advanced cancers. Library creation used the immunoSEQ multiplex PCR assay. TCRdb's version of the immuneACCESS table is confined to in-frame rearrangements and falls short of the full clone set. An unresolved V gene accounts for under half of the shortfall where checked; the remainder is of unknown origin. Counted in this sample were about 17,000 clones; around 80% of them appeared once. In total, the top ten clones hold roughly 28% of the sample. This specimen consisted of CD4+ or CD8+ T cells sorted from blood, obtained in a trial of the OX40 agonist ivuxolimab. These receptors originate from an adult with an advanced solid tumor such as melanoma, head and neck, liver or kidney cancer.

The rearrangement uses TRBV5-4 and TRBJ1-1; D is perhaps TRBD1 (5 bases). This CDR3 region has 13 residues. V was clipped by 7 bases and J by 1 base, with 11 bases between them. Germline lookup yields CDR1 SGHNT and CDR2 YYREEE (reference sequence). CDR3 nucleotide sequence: TGTGCCAGCTACGACAGCGCGAACACTGAAGCTTTCTTT. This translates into CASYDSANTEAFF.

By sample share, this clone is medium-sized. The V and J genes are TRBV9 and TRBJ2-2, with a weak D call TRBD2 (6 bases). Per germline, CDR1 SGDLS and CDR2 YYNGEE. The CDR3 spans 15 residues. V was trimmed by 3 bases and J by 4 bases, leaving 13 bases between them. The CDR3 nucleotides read TGTGCCAGCAGCGGGGGACTTCAGGGCACCGGGGAGCTGTTTTTT. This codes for CASSGGLQGTGELFF.

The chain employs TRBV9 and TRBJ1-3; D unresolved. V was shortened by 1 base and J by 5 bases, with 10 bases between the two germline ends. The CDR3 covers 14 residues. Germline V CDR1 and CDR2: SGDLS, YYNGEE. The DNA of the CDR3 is TGTGCCAGCAGCGTAAGCAGCGGGAGAAACACCATATATTTT. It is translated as CASSVSSGRNTIYF.

The CDR3, as DNA: TGTGCCAGCAGCGCCGCGAGCTGGCGGGGGGGGGACTTCTCCTACGAGCAGTACTTC. This codes for CASSAASWRGGDFSYEQYF. The rearrangement joins TRBV9 to TRBJ2-7; 9 bases agree with TRBD2. Germline V lookup: CDR1 SGDLS, CDR2 YYNGEE. V shed 3 bases and J 0 bases; nucleotides not matched to a gene: 16. The CDR3 consists of 19 residues.

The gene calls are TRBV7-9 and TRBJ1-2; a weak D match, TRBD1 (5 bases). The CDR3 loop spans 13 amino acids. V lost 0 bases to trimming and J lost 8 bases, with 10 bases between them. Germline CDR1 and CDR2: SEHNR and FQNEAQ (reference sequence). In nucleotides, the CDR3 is TGTGCCAGCAGCTTAGCAGGGGTGCGAGGCTACACCTTC. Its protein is CASSLAGVRGYTF.

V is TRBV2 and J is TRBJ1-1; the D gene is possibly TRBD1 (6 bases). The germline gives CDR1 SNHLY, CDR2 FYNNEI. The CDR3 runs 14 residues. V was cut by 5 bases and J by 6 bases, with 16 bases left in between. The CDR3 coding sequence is TGTGCCAGCAGTCGCCCTACAGGGAATGCTGAAGCTTTCTTT. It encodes CASSRPTGNAEAFF.

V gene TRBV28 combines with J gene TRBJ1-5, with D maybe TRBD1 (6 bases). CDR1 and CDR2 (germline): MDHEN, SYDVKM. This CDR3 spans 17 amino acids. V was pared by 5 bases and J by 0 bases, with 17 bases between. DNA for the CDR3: TGTGCCAGCAGTGCACCGCGGACAGTATATAGCAATCAGCCCCAGCATTTT. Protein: CASSAPRTVYSNQPQHF.

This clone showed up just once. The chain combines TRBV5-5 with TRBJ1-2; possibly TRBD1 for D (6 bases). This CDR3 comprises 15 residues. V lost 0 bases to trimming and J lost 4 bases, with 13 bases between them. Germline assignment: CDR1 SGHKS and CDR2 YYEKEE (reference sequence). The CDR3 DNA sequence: TGTGCCAGCAGCTTGGCAGGGGACCCTCTCTATGGCTACACCTTC. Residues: CASSLAGDPLYGYTF. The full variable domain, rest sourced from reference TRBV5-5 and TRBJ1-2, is DAGVTQSPTHLIKTRGQQVTLRCSPISGHKSVSWYQQVLGQGPQFIFQYYEKEERGRGNFPDRFSARQFPNYSSELNVNALLLGDSALYLCASSLAGDPLYGYTFGSGTRLTVV.

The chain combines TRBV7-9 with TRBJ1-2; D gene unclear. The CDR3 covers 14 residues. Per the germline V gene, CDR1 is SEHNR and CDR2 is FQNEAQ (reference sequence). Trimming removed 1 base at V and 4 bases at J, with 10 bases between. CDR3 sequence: CASSLVRRGYGYTF. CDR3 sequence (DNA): TGTGCCAGCAGCTTAGTGAGACGAGGCTATGGCTACACCTTC.

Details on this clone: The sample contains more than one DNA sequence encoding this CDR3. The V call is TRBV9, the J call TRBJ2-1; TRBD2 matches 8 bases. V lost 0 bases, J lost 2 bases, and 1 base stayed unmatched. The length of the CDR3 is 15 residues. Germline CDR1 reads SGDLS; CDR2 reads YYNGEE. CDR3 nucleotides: TGTGCCAGCAGCGTAGTTAGCGGGGCCTACAATGAGCAGTTCTTC. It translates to CASSVVSGAYNEQFF.

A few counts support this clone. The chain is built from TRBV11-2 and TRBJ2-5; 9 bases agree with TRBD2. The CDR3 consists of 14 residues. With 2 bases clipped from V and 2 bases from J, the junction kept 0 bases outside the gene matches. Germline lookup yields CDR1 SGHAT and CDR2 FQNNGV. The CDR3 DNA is TGTGCCAGCAGCTTACTAGCGGGGCAAGAGACCCAGTACTTC. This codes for CASSLLAGQETQYF.

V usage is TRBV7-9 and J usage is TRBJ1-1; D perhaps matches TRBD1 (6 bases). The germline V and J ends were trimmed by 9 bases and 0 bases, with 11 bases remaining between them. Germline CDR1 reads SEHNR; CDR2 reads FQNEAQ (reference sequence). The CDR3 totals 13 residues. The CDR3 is CASKDRLNTEAFF. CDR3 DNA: TGTGCCAGTAAGGACAGATTGAACACTGAAGCTTTCTTT. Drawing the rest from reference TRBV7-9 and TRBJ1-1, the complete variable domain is DTGVSQNPRHKITKRGQNVTFRCDPISEHNRLYWYRQTLGQGPEFLTYFQNEAQLEKSRLLSDRFSAERPKGSFSTLEIQRTEQGDSAMYLCASKDRLNTEAFFGQGTRLTVV.

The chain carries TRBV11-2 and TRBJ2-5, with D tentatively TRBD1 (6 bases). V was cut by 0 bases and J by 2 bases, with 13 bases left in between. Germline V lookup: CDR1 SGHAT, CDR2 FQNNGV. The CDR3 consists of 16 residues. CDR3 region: CASSLDEGQFQETQYF. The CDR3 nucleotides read TGTGCCAGCAGCTTAGATGAAGGACAGTTTCAAGAGACCCAGTACTTC.

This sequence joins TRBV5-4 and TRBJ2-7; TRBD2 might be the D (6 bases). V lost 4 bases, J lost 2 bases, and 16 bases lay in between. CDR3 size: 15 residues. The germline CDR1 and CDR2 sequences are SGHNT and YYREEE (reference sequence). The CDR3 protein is CASSQEASETYEQYF. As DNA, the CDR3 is TGTGCCAGCAGCCAAGAGGCTAGCGAAACCTACGAGCAGTACTTC.